A selection of T cell receptor beta chains follows, all from one sample in a study of cytomegalovirus exposure and HLA in healthy donors. This table comes from immunoSEQ multiplex PCR, and its TCRdb copy is limited to in-frame clones, with some not included. Here the sample spans 130,000 or so clones, more than 80% being singletons. Source material: PBMCs. The source of these receptors is a woman in her twenties or thirties in good health and CMV-seropositive. The CDR3 runs from the conserved cysteine through the conserved F or W. A D gene is named only where the DNA matches it firmly. For some rows the clone size is stated as once, few or many, or as a class when expanded; others skip it.

TRBV11-3	TRBD2	TRBJ2-1	.	CASSLDFTSGNEQFF	TGTGCCAGCAGCTTAGATTTTACTAGCGGGAATGAGCAGTTCTTC
TRBV7-9	TRBD2	TRBJ2-5	.	CASSRGLADQETQYF	TGTGCCAGCAGTCGGGGACTAGCGGACCAAGAGACCCAGTACTTC
TRBV5-1	.	TRBJ1-1	.	CASSSQQGNTEAFF	TGCGCCAGCAGCTCTCAACAGGGGAACACTGAAGCTTTCTTT
TRBV9	.	TRBJ1-2	once	CASSLGGSNYGYTF	TGTGCCAGCAGTTTAGGAGGTTCTAACTATGGCTACACCTTC
TRBV9	.	TRBJ2-2	.	CASSVVHNPGELFF	TGTGCCAGCAGCGTAGTACACAACCCCGGGGAGCTGTTTTTT
TRBV15	.	TRBJ2-1	.	CATSLGTADRADEQFF	TGTGCCACCAGCCTTGGGACTGCCGACCGTGCGGATGAGCAGTTCTTC
TRBV7-2	.	TRBJ1-5	few	CASSLRGAGGLPQHF	TGTGCCAGCAGCTTAAGGGGGGCGGGAGGTTTGCCCCAGCATTTT
TRBV28	TRBD1	TRBJ2-7	.	CASSLITGGSYEQYF	TGTGCCAGCAGTCTAATAACAGGGGGCTCCTACGAGCAGTACTTC
TRBV7-8	.	TRBJ1-1	.	CASSGRRGVTEAFF	TGTGCCAGCAGCGGCAGACGGGGGGTCACTGAAGCTTTCTTT
TRBV6-5	.	TRBJ1-6	.	CASSYNRVNSPLHF	TGTGCCAGCAGTTACAACAGGGTGAATTCACCCCTCCACTTT
TRBV6-6	.	TRBJ2-3	once	CASSGRADTQYF	TGTGCCAGCAGTGGGCGGGCAGATACGCAGTATTTT
TRBV28	TRBD2	TRBJ2-5	.	CASSFLAGRETQYF	TGTGCCAGCAGTTTTCTAGCGGGGCGGGAGACCCAGTACTTC
TRBV4-2	.	TRBJ1-4	.	CASSLDSRSTNEKLFF	TGTGCCAGCAGCCTGGACAGCCGATCAACTAATGAAAAACTGTTTTTT
TRBV5-1	.	TRBJ1-1	.	CASSREGEAFF	TGCGCCAGCAGCAGGGAGGGGGAAGCTTTCTTT
TRBV27	.	TRBJ1-2	.	CASSLAGTTNYGYTF	TGTGCCAGCAGTTTAGCCGGGACAACAAACTATGGCTACACCTTC
TRBV27	TRBD1	TRBJ1-2	.	CASSWTGGGGYTF	TGTGCCAGCAGTTGGACAGGGGGCGGAGGCTACACCTTC
TRBV10-2	TRBD1	TRBJ2-2	.	CASRNRGLNTGELFF	TGCGCCAGCAGAAACAGGGGCCTGAACACCGGGGAGCTGTTTTTT
TRBV2	.	TRBJ1-5	.	CASRPQGSNSNQPQHF	TGTGCCAGCAGGCCTCAGGGTTCCAATAGCAATCAGCCCCAGCATTTT
TRBV7-9	TRBD2	TRBJ2-1	once	CASSPGWASGNEQFF	TGTGCCAGCAGCCCCGGGTGGGCTAGCGGCAATGAGCAGTTCTTC
TRBV7-6	.	TRBJ2-7	.	CASSSRTASYEQYF	TGTGCCAGCAGTTCGCGGACAGCTAGCTACGAGCAGTACTTC
TRBV19	TRBD1	TRBJ2-2	once	CATTPQGAANTGELFF	TGTGCCACTACACCGCAGGGGGCTGCGAACACCGGGGAGCTGTTTTTT
TRBV10-3	.	TRBJ2-7	.	CAISESIGRTGYEQYF	TGTGCCATCAGTGAGTCGATCGGGCGCACAGGGTACGAGCAGTACTTC
TRBV27	.	TRBJ2-7	.	CASSPKGGGHKYF	TGTGCCAGCAGTCCAAAGGGGGGGGGCCATAAGTACTTC
TRBV2	.	TRBJ1-5	.	CASSVERQPQHF	TGTGCCAGCAGTGTAGAACGTCAGCCCCAGCATTTT
TRBV19	.	TRBJ2-3	.	CASSIVGSRADTQYF	TGTGCCAGTAGTATAGTCGGGAGTAGGGCAGATACGCAGTATTTT
TRBV4-1	TRBD2	TRBJ2-1	.	CASSQEPTGGPNEQFF	TGCGCCAGCAGCCAAGAACCGACGGGGGGGCCCAATGAGCAGTTCTTC
TRBV18	TRBD2	TRBJ2-7	.	CASSSSGGRAYEQYF	TGTGCCAGCTCATCTAGCGGGGGGCGAGCCTACGAGCAGTACTTC
TRBV9	TRBD2	TRBJ2-1	.	CASSVGLAGGPVYNEQFF	TGTGCCAGCAGCGTAGGACTAGCGGGAGGACCCGTATACAATGAGCAGTTCTTC
TRBV5-4	.	TRBJ1-4	.	CASSLGGGTNEKLFF	TGTGCCAGCAGCTTGGGGGGGGGAACTAATGAAAAACTGTTTTTT
TRBV2	.	TRBJ1-5	once	CASSDDRGNQPQHF	TGTGCCAGCAGTGACGATCGAGGCAATCAGCCCCAGCATTTT
TRBV18	.	TRBJ2-1	.	CASSPLPTGSYNEQFF	TGTGCCAGCTCACCATTACCGACGGGAAGCTACAATGAGCAGTTCTTC
TRBV28	.	TRBJ2-7	.	CASSPTGTYYEQYF	TGTGCCAGCAGTCCCACCGGGACATACTACGAGCAGTACTTC
TRBV7-9	TRBD1	TRBJ2-7	.	CASSPGTGPYEQYF	TGTGCCAGCAGCCCAGGGACAGGTCCCTACGAGCAGTACTTC
TRBV6-1	.	TRBJ1-2	.	CASTDTGYGYTF	TGTGCCAGCACCGATACAGGGTATGGCTACACCTTC
TRBV27	TRBD2	TRBJ2-1	.	CASLAGHEQFF	TGTGCCAGCTTAGCGGGGCATGAGCAGTTCTTC
TRBV5-1	TRBD2	TRBJ2-2	once	CASSLVSGLADTGELFF	TGCGCCAGCAGCTTGGTGTCGGGACTAGCCGACACCGGGGAGCTGTTTTTT
TRBV7-9	TRBD1	TRBJ1-1	.	CASSPQGEAEAFF	TGTGCCAGCAGCCCTCAGGGGGAGGCTGAAGCTTTCTTT
TRBV27	TRBD2	TRBJ2-1	.	CASSLSHSLSGGAMGEQFF	TGTGCCAGCAGTTTATCGCACTCTTTAAGCGGGGGGGCAATGGGTGAGCAGTTCTTC
TRBV28	TRBD1	TRBJ2-7	once	CASSSAGTGTWEQYF	TGTGCCAGCAGTTCGGCCGGGACAGGGACTTGGGAGCAGTACTTC
TRBV7-8	.	TRBJ2-3	.	CASSPAYPGGDTQYF	TGTGCCAGCAGCCCTGCCTACCCCGGTGGAGATACGCAGTATTTT
TRBV19	.	TRBJ2-5	.	CASSRSGQAFGGETQYF	TGTGCCAGTAGTAGGTCCGGACAGGCCTTTGGGGGGGAGACCCAGTACTTC
TRBV5-6	.	TRBJ1-4	.	CASSLFTGEKLFF	TGTGCCAGCAGCTTGTTTACGGGTGAAAAACTGTTTTTT
TRBV5-1	.	TRBJ1-2	.	CASSLSFGDYGYTF	TGCGCCAGCAGCTTGAGCTTCGGGGACTATGGCTACACCTTC
TRBV27	.	TRBJ2-2	.	CASSLRAYGELFF	TGTGCCAGCAGTTTACGCGCCTACGGGGAGCTGTTTTTT
TRBV11-2	.	TRBJ2-1	.	CASSLISSYNEQFF	TGTGCCAGCAGTCTTATTAGCTCCTACAATGAGCAGTTCTTC
TRBV5-6	TRBD1	TRBJ1-5	.	CASSNRDRGFNQPQHF	TGTGCCAGCAGCAACCGGGACAGGGGTTTCAATCAGCCCCAGCATTTT
TRBV5-1	TRBD2	TRBJ2-3	few	CASSLTPLGGSPTDTQYF	TGCGCCAGCAGCTTGACCCCCCTCGGGGGGTCCCCCACAGATACGCAGTATTTT
TRBV5-1	.	TRBJ1-2	few	CASSLGRPDLGYTF	TGCGCCAGCAGCTTGGGCAGGCCCGATTTGGGCTACACCTTC
TRBV9	TRBD2	TRBJ2-1	.	CASSVRLAGTEQFF	TGTGCCAGCAGCGTAAGGCTAGCGGGAACTGAGCAGTTCTTC
TRBV15	TRBD2	TRBJ2-3	.	CATSSPSGGEGTDTQYF	TGTGCCACCAGCTCACCTAGCGGGGGGGAGGGCACAGATACGCAGTATTTT
TRBV27	TRBD2	TRBJ2-7	.	CASSRQSGSNEQYF	TGTGCCAGCAGCAGGCAAAGCGGGAGCAACGAGCAGTACTTC
TRBV27	TRBD2	TRBJ2-3	.	CASTLTSGLSTDTQYF	TGTGCCAGCACCCTAACTAGCGGGCTTAGCACAGATACGCAGTATTTT
TRBV28	.	TRBJ2-4	.	CASSQGGLAKNIQYF	TGTGCCAGCAGTCAGGGTGGGCTAGCCAAAAACATTCAGTACTTC
TRBV6-5	TRBD2	TRBJ2-3	.	CASTSGGGTQYF	TGTGCCAGCACCAGCGGCGGGGGGACGCAGTATTTT
TRBV5-8	TRBD1	TRBJ2-5	.	CASSFGQGIKGGETQYF	TGTGCCAGCAGCTTCGGACAGGGGATTAAGGGAGGAGAGACCCAGTACTTC
TRBV27	.	TRBJ2-1	.	CASSHRDYRANEQFF	TGTGCCAGCAGTCACCGGGACTACAGGGCAAATGAGCAGTTCTTC
TRBV6-5	TRBD2	TRBJ2-3	.	CASSKRGARTDTQYF	TGTGCCAGCAGTAAGCGGGGGGCGCGCACAGATACGCAGTATTTT